Following are 8 T cell receptor beta chains from one sample sequenced in a study of regulatory T cells. Study-wide points: Hydrophobic residues at CDR3 positions 6 and 7 were enriched in conventional CD4+ T cells of CD3G-deficient patients.

These receptors are not linked to any known antigen. Primers: 52 TRBV forward and 13 TRBJ reverse. Method: immunoSEQ multiplex PCR; TCRdb's copy keeps in-frame clones and lacks some. The profile shows some 38,000 clones, approximately 89% of them singletons. Material: conventional CD4+ T cells sorted from blood. These receptor sequences come from a person aged 18 to 35 with CD3G deficiency.

CDR3 loop: CASSTGGYEQYF. CDR3 nucleotide sequence: TGTGCCAGCTCAACAGGGGGCTACGAGCAGTACTTC. The chain uses TRBV11-2 and TRBJ2-7; 8 nucleotides line up with TRBD1. The germline CDR1 and CDR2 sequences are SGHAT and FQNNGV. V gave up 8 bases and J gave up 3 bases; unmatched junction bases: 3. CDR3 length equals 12 residues.

The chain combines TRBV7-6 with TRBJ2-7; D is uncertain. The CDR3 has 14 amino acids. Germline CDR1 and CDR2: SGHVS and FNYEAQ. V was trimmed by 4 bases and J by 2 bases, leaving 12 bases between them. CDR3 loop: CASSSHGDTYEQYF. The CDR3 nucleotides are TGTGCCAGCAGCTCACATGGTGACACCTACGAGCAGTACTTC.

This chain connects TRBV6-1 to TRBJ2-4; D unresolved. The CDR3 has 15 residues. V lost 0 bases, J lost 3 bases, and 9 bases lay in between. Germline V CDR1 and CDR2: MNHNS, SASEGT. The CDR3 sequence is CASSEATLGKNIQYF. CDR3 in DNA: TGTGCCAGCAGTGAAGCAACCCTGGGCAAAAACATTCAGTACTTC.

The chain carries TRBV7-9 and TRBJ2-1; no definite D call. The ends were cut back, 1 base at V and 8 bases at J, with 12 bases in the middle. Germline V gives CDR1 SEHNR, CDR2 FQNEAQ (reference sequence). This CDR3 has 14 amino acids. In DNA, the CDR3 is TGTGCCAGCAGCTTAGAGGCTAGTCGGGATGAGCAGTTCTTC. It translates to CASSLEASRDEQFF.

The genes are TRBV28 and TRBJ2-7; TRBD2 might be the D (7 bases). The CDR3 sequence is 11 residues long. V was clipped by 9 bases and J by 5 bases, with 11 bases between them. Looked up from germline, CDR1 is MDHEN and CDR2 is SYDVKM. CDR3 nucleotide sequence: TGTGCCAGTCGCGGGGGCAACGAGCAGTACTTC. This translates into CASRGGNEQYF.

The rearrangement joins TRBV11-2 to TRBJ2-5; the D gene is possibly TRBD2 (5 bases). Germline CDR1 is SGHAT and CDR2 is FQNNGV. The CDR3 runs to 16 residues. V lost 4 bases, J lost 2 bases, and 17 bases lay in between. The CDR3 loop reads CASSSGLGRDQETQYF. DNA of the CDR3: TGTGCCAGCAGCTCCGGACTTGGTCGGGATCAAGAGACCCAGTACTTC.

The chain uses TRBV5-1 and TRBJ1-4; D not certain. Trimming pared 4 bases from V and 3 bases from J, leaving 10 bases between. From germline, CDR1 is SGHRS and CDR2 YFSETQ. CDR3 size: 14 residues. In nucleotides, the CDR3 is TGCGCCAGCAGCCTAGGAACCGCTAATGAAAAACTGTTTTTT. Amino acids: CASSLGTANEKLFF. Combining the CDR3 with reference TRBV5-1 and TRBJ1-4 gives the whole variable domain KAGVTQTPRYLIKTRGQQVTLSCSPISGHRSVSWYQQTPGQGLQFLFEYFSETQRNKGNFPGRFSGRQFSNSRSEMNVSTLELGDSALYLCASSLGTANEKLFFGSGTQLSVL.

Here the CDR3 DNA reads TGTGCCATCAGTGATTACAGGGTTGGCTACGAGCAGTACTTC. Protein product: CAISDYRVGYEQYF. The chain has TRBV10-3 and TRBJ2-7, with D tentatively TRBD1 (6 bases). Looked up from germline, CDR1 is ENHRY and CDR2 is SYGVKD. V dropped 3 bases and J dropped 3 bases, with 12 bases sitting between them. The length of the CDR3 is 14 residues.